The 2 T cell receptor beta chains reported below all come from one sample, sequenced in a study of shared clonotypes between healthy human individuals. In the naive CD8 group, cells lacked CD45RO and were positively selected for CCR7, so terminally differentiated effector memory CD45RA+ cells were left out. Profiling relied on immunoSEQ multiplex PCR, and the TCRdb table lists in-frame clones only, not all of them. This table has around 1,900,000 clones, about 93% appearing once. The sample consisted of naive CD8+ T cells from PBMCs. These receptors came from a man between 18 and 35 years old in good health. Some clones in this sample may be carry-over from other donors' samples.

CDR3 nucleotide sequence: TGTGCCAGCAGTGAATTATTGTTTGGAGACAGGGCCGAGCAGTACTTC. Translating gives CASSELLFGDRAEQYF. V usage is TRBV25-1 and J usage is TRBJ2-5; the match to TRBD1 covers 7 bases. The J call may be wrong; the DNA end is better matched by TRBJ2-7. The germline V gene has CDR1 MGHDK and CDR2 SYGVNS. The CDR3 contains 16 residues.

This sequence joins TRBV19 and TRBJ2-7; no definite D call. Looked up from germline, CDR1 is LNHDA and CDR2 is SQIVND (reference sequence). The CDR3 sequence is 12 residues long. Trimming stripped 7 bases from V and 6 bases from J, with 13 bases between. This chain's CDR3 is CASTSGLAEQYF. DNA for the CDR3: TGTGCCAGTACTTCAGGTCTGGCCGAGCAGTACTTC.